The 26 T cell receptor beta chains below all came from one sample that was sequenced in a study of T cell responses to AZD1222 COVID-19 vaccine. Clones were sequenced by immunoSEQ multiplex PCR, and TCRdb holds only the in-frame ones, with some missing. Counted here are roughly 60,000 clones, roughly 89% occurring once; the ten biggest clones make up around 5%. This specimen consisted of peripheral blood, obtained on day 0 of AZD1222 vaccination. The source is an adult in good health.

This sequence joins TRBV19 and TRBJ1-4, with D possibly TRBD1 on 5 matching bases. The germline gives CDR1 LNHDA, CDR2 SQIVND (reference sequence). This CDR3 is 13 amino acids long. Trimming took off 5 bases at V and 4 bases at J, with 8 bases between the two ends. As DNA, the CDR3 is TGTGCCAGTAGTCAGGGAAGTAATGAAAAACTGTTTTTT. Amino acid sequence: CASSQGSNEKLFF.

The rearrangement joins TRBV6-5 to TRBJ1-3; a weak D match, TRBD1 (5 bases). V gave up 5 bases and J gave up 8 bases, with 16 bases separating them. This CDR3 has 14 amino acids. CDR1 MNHEY and CDR2 SVGAGI come from the germline V gene. The CDR3 coding sequence is TGTGCCAGCAGTACGGACGGGACGGGGGACACCATATATTTT. It codes for CASSTDGTGDTIYF.

The chain joins TRBV7-9 to TRBJ2-7; 7 bases align to TRBD2. The trim removed 8 bases at V and 6 bases at J, leaving 13 bases unmatched. Germline V gives CDR1 SEHNR, CDR2 FQNEAQ (reference sequence). This CDR3 has 14 amino acids. CDR3 in DNA: TGTGCCAGCTCAAACTCGGGGCCGGGAGGCGAGCAGTACTTC. Translating it yields CASSNSGPGGEQYF.

The chain employs TRBV5-1 and TRBJ1-5; 7 bases map to TRBD1. This CDR3 spans 15 amino acids. Losses at the gene ends were 1 base for V and 3 bases for J; bases not matched to a gene: 4. CDR1 is SGHRS and CDR2 is YFSETQ in the germline V gene. CDR3 in DNA: TGCGCCAGCAGCTTGACAGGGGCTGCCAATCAGCCCCAGCATTTT. This codes for CASSLTGAANQPQHF.

In nucleotides, the CDR3 is TGTGCCAGCAGTGAAGGGGGCTATGGCTACACCTTC. It translates to CASSEGGYGYTF. The V and J genes are TRBV6-1 and TRBJ1-2, with unresolved D. This CDR3 region has 12 residues. Per germline, CDR1 MNHNS and CDR2 SASEGT. Trimming shortened V by 1 base and J by 4 bases, and 4 bases separated the two germline ends.

The chain has TRBV6-2 or TRBV6-3 and TRBJ1-6; 7 nucleotides align to TRBD1. The V gene end was trimmed by 2 bases and the J gene end by 0 bases; junction bases not matched to a gene: 4. Germline CDR1 reads MNHEY; CDR2 reads SVGEGT. This CDR3 is built from 17 residues. The CDR3 DNA is TGTGCCAGCAGTTACCCGGGACAGAGCTCCTATAATTCACCCCTCCACTTT. Its translation is CASSYPGQSSYNSPLHF.

This clone was observed a single time. The genes are TRBV15 and TRBJ2-7, with 12 positions matching TRBD2. CDR3 length: 15 amino acids. The trim removed 3 bases at V and 6 bases at J, leaving 6 bases unmatched. Germline-derived CDR1 and CDR2 are LNHNV and YYDKDF (reference sequence). The CDR3 DNA reads as TGTGCCACCAGCAGGAGGACTAGCGGGGACGGCGAGCAGTACTTC. Translated: CATSRRTSGDGEQYF.

The chain employs TRBV20-1 and TRBJ1-6; possibly TRBD1 for D (5 bases). V lost 3 bases and J 9 bases, leaving 21 bases between the germline ends. This CDR3 comprises 16 residues. Germline CDR1 reads DFQATT; CDR2 reads SNEGSKA (reference sequence). CDR3: CSASEDSGLRGSPLHF. The DNA for the CDR3 is TGCAGTGCTAGTGAAGACTCAGGGTTACGCGGTTCACCCCTCCACTTT.

The DNA of the CDR3 is TGTGCCAGTAAAGGGACAGAAGCTACCTATGGCTACACCTTC. Protein: CASKGTEATYGYTF. This chain joins TRBV19 and TRBJ1-2; TRBD1 aligns across 7 bases. V lost 7 bases, J lost 4 bases, and 9 bases stayed unmatched. The CDR3 extends over 14 amino acids. From germline, CDR1 is LNHDA and CDR2 SQIVND (reference sequence). Supplemented by reference TRBV19 and TRBJ1-2, the full variable domain reads DGGITQSPKYLFRKEGQNVTLSCEQNLNHDAMYWYRQDPGQGLRLIYYSQIVNDFQKGDIAEGYSVSREKKESFPLTVTSAQKNPTAFYLCASKGTEATYGYTFGSGTRLTVV.

This sequence joins TRBV9 and TRBJ2-7; D is unresolved. Between the trimmed V and J ends, which lost 4 bases and 6 bases, there was a span of 14 bases. This CDR3 has 13 amino acids. The V gene's germline CDR1 is SGDLS and CDR2 YYNGEE. As DNA, the CDR3 is TGTGCCAGCAGCTCCCCTTCGGTGGTCGAGCAGTACTTC. Its protein product is CASSSPSVVEQYF.

This chain links TRBV5-8 with TRBJ1-2, with 7 positions matching TRBD1. The CDR3 is made up of 14 amino acids. CDR1 and CDR2 from the germline V gene are SGHTS and YDEGEE. The trim removed 0 bases at V and 7 bases at J, leaving 6 bases unmatched. The CDR3 DNA is TGTGCCAGCAGCTTGGGCGTAGGGGGCGGTGGCTACACCTTC. It translates to CASSLGVGGGGYTF.

The gene calls are TRBV12-5 and TRBJ1-6, with a possible D match to TRBD1 (5 bases). V was pared by 5 bases and J by 9 bases, with 11 bases between. CDR1 LGHNT and CDR2 FRNRAP come from the germline V gene. The CDR3 contains 13 residues. CDR3 protein: CASGRETGSPLHF. For the CDR3, the DNA is TGTGCTAGTGGTCGAGAAACAGGTTCACCCCTCCACTTT.

The chain couples TRBV20-1 to TRBJ1-1; D is perhaps TRBD1 (5 bases). V dropped 3 bases and J dropped 10 bases, with 12 bases sitting between them. Germline V gene data show CDR1 as DFQATT and CDR2 as SNEGSKA (reference sequence). The CDR3 spans 11 residues. DNA for the CDR3: TGCAGTGCTAGGGGGACGGGGGGAGCTTTCTTT. Protein product: CSARGTGGAFF.

V gene TRBV4-2 combines with J gene TRBJ2-7, with TRBD1 as a possible D gene (5 bases). Germline lookup yields CDR1 LGHNA and CDR2 YNFKEQ. V gave up 0 bases and J gave up 4 bases, with 13 bases separating them. The CDR3 sequence is 15 residues long. CDR3 protein: CASSQDPGMMYEQYF. CDR3 nucleotide sequence: TGTGCCAGCAGCCAAGACCCAGGGATGATGTACGAGCAGTACTTC.

The CDR3 is CASSSDRGRRGYGYTF. The CDR3 coding sequence is TGTGCCAGCAGTAGTGACAGGGGGCGGCGTGGCTATGGCTACACCTTC. The genes are TRBV7-9 and TRBJ1-2, with 10 bases lining up with TRBD1. J lost 4 bases, V lost 6 bases, and 11 bases had no gene match. CDR3 length: 16 amino acids. Germline-derived CDR1 and CDR2 are SEHNR and FQNEAQ (reference sequence).

The chain links TRBV5-1 to TRBJ1-4; TRBD1 aligns across 8 bases. The CDR3 is 15 residues long. Germline CDR1 reads SGHRS; CDR2 reads YFSETQ. Losses at the gene ends were 4 bases for V and 3 bases for J; bases not matched to a gene: 5. As DNA, the CDR3 is TGCGCCAGCAGCCTAGGACAGGGTGCTAATGAAAAACTGTTTTTT. This encodes CASSLGQGANEKLFF.

V and J are TRBV30 and TRBJ1-6; 7 bases are a match to TRBD1. The CDR3 covers 12 residues. After removal of 0 bases from V and 14 bases from J, the junction contained 4 bases not matched to a gene. The germline V gene encodes CDR1 GTSNPN and CDR2 SVGIG (reference sequence). CDR3 bases: TGTGCCTGGAGTGTGACAGGGAGAGCCCTCCACTTT. Its translation: CAWSVTGRALHF.

CDR3 bases: TGTGCCAGCAGATCAGGACAGGCTGGAAACACCATATATTTT. Its translation is CASRSGQAGNTIYF. The chain combines TRBV6-5 with TRBJ1-3; TRBD1 matches at 7 bases. Per the germline V gene, CDR1 is MNHEY and CDR2 is SVGAGI. This CDR3 is 14 amino acids long. Trimming took 6 bases from V and 2 from J; bases not matched to a gene: 4.

V is TRBV7-9 and J is TRBJ2-7; 7 bases match TRBD2. Unmatched junction bases numbered 9, after V lost 10 bases and J lost 3 bases. Germline V CDR1 and CDR2: SEHNR, FQNEAQ (reference sequence). There are 13 residues in the CDR3. The CDR3 sequence: CATSRAGSYEQYF. The CDR3 DNA is TGTGCCACATCCCGAGCGGGGAGCTACGAGCAGTACTTC.

This clone was found once. The chain uses TRBV5-1 and TRBJ2-3; no reliable D call. The V end lost 3 bases, the J end lost 6 bases, and 8 bases lay between the germline ends. This CDR3 is 12 amino acids long. The V gene's germline CDR1 is SGHRS and CDR2 YFSETQ. CDR3 DNA: TGCGCCAGCAGCTCCCCCCCGGATACGCAGTATTTT. It translates to CASSSPPDTQYF.

The chain joins TRBV5-1 to TRBJ2-3, with D tentatively TRBD1 (6 bases). V was cut by 2 bases and J by 3 bases, with 13 bases left in between. Germline lookup yields CDR1 SGHRS and CDR2 YFSETQ. CDR3 length: 15 residues. The CDR3 is CASSFGSRGTDTQYF. The CDR3 nucleotides read TGCGCCAGCAGCTTTGGCTCCAGGGGAACAGATACGCAGTATTTT.

The chain employs TRBV6-5 and TRBJ1-1, with D tentatively TRBD1 (5 bases). The CDR3 is 15 amino acids. Trimming took off 0 bases at V and 0 bases at J, with 8 bases between the two ends. CDR1 is MNHEY, CDR2 SVGAGI, per germline. The CDR3: CASSYSGGMNTEAFF. CDR3 nucleotides: TGTGCCAGCAGTTACTCTGGGGGAATGAACACTGAAGCTTTCTTT.

This clone was seen a few times. The chain uses TRBV5-1 and TRBJ1-4, with D perhaps TRBD1 (5 bases). Germline lookup yields CDR1 SGHRS and CDR2 YFSETQ. CDR3 length: 14 amino acids. V was shortened by 4 bases and J by 4 bases, with 11 bases between the two germline ends. CDR3 sequence reads: CASSHRDLNEKLFF. For the CDR3, the DNA is TGCGCCAGCAGCCACCGGGACCTTAATGAAAAACTGTTTTTT.

V is TRBV6-6 and J is TRBJ1-2, with D possibly TRBD1 on 6 matching bases. V was trimmed by 3 bases and J by 4 bases, leaving 15 bases between them. This CDR3 has 15 amino acids. Germline CDR1 MNHNY, CDR2 SVGAGI (reference sequence). The CDR3 coding sequence is TGTGCCAGCAGTTATGGGAGGGGGGCAGGCTATGGCTACACCTTC. Its protein product is CASSYGRGAGYGYTF.

The gene calls are TRBV28 and TRBJ2-3, with 7 nucleotides matching TRBD1. The V segment lost 4 bases and the J segment 2 bases; nucleotides outside the gene matches: 3. CDR3 size: 14 residues. CDR1 is MDHEN, CDR2 SYDVKM, per germline. DNA of the CDR3: TGTGCCAGCAGTTGGGGACAGTACACAGATACGCAGTATTTT. It is translated as CASSWGQYTDTQYF.

V is TRBV12-3 or TRBV12-4 and J is TRBJ1-2, with 7 bases matching TRBD1. The V gene end was trimmed by 3 bases and the J gene end by 8 bases; junction bases not matched to a gene: 6. The CDR3 consists of 13 residues. The CDR3 DNA reads TGTGCCAGCAGTTTGCGCAGGGGGGACGGCTACACCTTC. Translation: CASSLRRGDGYTF.